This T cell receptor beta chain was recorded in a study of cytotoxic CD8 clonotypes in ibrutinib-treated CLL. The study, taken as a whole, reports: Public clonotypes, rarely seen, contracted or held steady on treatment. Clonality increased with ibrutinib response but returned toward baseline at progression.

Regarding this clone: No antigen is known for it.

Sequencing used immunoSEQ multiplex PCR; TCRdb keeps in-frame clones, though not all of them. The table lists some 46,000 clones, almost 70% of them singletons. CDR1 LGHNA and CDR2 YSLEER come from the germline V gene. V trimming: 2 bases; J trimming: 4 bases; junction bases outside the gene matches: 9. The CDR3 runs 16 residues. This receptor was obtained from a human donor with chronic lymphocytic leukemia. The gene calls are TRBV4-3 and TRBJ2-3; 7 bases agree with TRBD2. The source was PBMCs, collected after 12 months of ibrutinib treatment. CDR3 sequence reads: CASSQNSGLGPDTQYF. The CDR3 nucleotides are TGCGCCAGCAGCCAAAATAGCGGGTTAGGGCCAGATACGCAGTATTTT.